This TCR beta chain appears in the sequencing data of a study of T cell responses to AZD1222 COVID-19 vaccine. With regard to this clone: Its target is unknown.

The ends were cut back, 3 bases at V and 5 bases at J, with 4 bases in the middle. From germline, CDR1 is MNHEY and CDR2 SVGAGI. CDR3 length equals 11 residues. Clones were read by immunoSEQ multiplex PCR, and TCRdb kept only the in-frame ones, dropping some. Among roughly 150,000 clones, about 91% were seen once, and the ten largest hold 1% to 1.4%. Study conclusions and caveats: Epitopes outside B.1.351 and B.1.1.7 mutated regions reportedly drew nearly half of spike TCRs. Spike-specific TCR breadth and depth were elevated following two AZD1222 doses.

The sequencing here drew on peripheral blood, taken 28 days after the second AZD1222 dose. The sequence was obtained from an adult who received the AZD1222 COVID-19 vaccine. The chain carries TRBV6-5 and TRBJ2-5; D remains unclear. CDR3 in DNA: TGTGCCAGCAGTTATTTTGAGACCCAGTACTTC. As protein: CASSYFETQYF.